Shown below are 22 T cell receptor beta chains from a single sample sequenced in a study of tumor-infiltrating lymphocytes in primary liver carcinoma. Starting material for RNA and DNA co-extraction consisted of roughly 19-30 mg of unsorted bulk tissue. TCR beta cDNA was reverse-transcribed from roughly 520 ng of total RNA. The reaction used a constant-region primer and ProtoScript II reverse transcriptase. Libraries of TCR beta came from three nested multiplex PCR rounds with slightly modified ARM-PCR. For approximately 11 cycles apiece, the opening two PCR rounds ran with TRBV1-TRBV30 forward primers and a C-beta reverse primer. TCRdb reanalysed the multiplex PCR reads using MiXCR and keeps one entry per CDR3 protein. The sample holds around 120,000 distinct CDR3 sequences; less than 80% are singletons and the top ten take around 9%. The material sequenced was liver tumor tissue from sampling region 1. As to subset: tumor region T1, superior pole. The receptors here all came from a woman aged 55-69 years with primary liver carcinoma and hepatitis B virus infection.

The chain recombines TRBV28 with TRBJ2-7; 7 bases line up with TRBD1. The V segment lost 10 bases and the J segment 12 bases; nucleotides outside the gene matches: 18. Germline CDR1 MDHEN, CDR2 SYDVKM. The CDR3 has 13 amino acids. The CDR3 DNA sequence: TGTGCCAACAGGACCGGGACAGCTAAGCTGCGGTACTTC. Translated, it gives CANRTGTAKLRYF.

Note on this clonotype: Since a much larger clone is just one base distant, this may be a read error. The chain employs TRBV12-3 or TRBV12-4 and TRBJ2-2; D gene ambiguous. The CDR3 runs to 13 residues. CDR3 in DNA: TGTGCCAGCAGTTTGACCGACACCGAGGAGCTGTTTTTT. Translating gives CASSLTDTEELFF.

This clonotype was counted at least ten times. The V gene is TRBV29-1, the J gene TRBJ2-1, with 11 bases matching TRBD2. Germline V CDR1 and CDR2: SQVTM, ANQGSEA. The junction had 5 bases not matched to a gene; V was cut back by 4 bases and J by 0 bases. The CDR3 is 16 residues long. The CDR3 protein is CSVAGTSGISYNEQFF. CDR3 DNA sequence: TGCAGCGTTGCAGGGACTAGCGGTATCTCCTACAATGAGCAGTTCTTC.

Points on this clonotype: Germline and junction disagree at one end, which may indicate a read error. The gene calls are TRBV11-3 and TRBJ2-2; D might be TRBD2 (6 bases). Germline CDR1 and CDR2: SGHNT and YENEEA. CDR3 length: 17 residues. The CDR3: CASSLSASDFNTGELFF. The CDR3 DNA reads as TGCGCCAGCAGCTTAAGTGCTAGCGACTTTAACACCGGGGAGCTGTTTTTT.

In DNA, the CDR3 is TGCGCCAGCAGTGAGGTGGCTAGCGGCCGCCTGGAGCAGTACTTC. Translating gives CASSEVASGRLEQYF. The rearrangement links TRBV10-2 to TRBJ2-7; TRBD2 aligns across 7 bases. The germline CDR1 and CDR2 sequences are WSHSY and SAAADI. CDR3 length: 15 residues. Trimming removed 2 bases from V and 7 bases from J; junction bases left unmatched: 11.

A word on this clonotype: The junction departs from the called germline gene at one end, perhaps through a read error. V is TRBV10-3 and J is TRBJ2-2; D may match TRBD1 or TRBD2 (6 bases each). The CDR3 consists of 15 residues. CDR1 ENHRY and CDR2 SYGVKD come from the germline V gene. CDR3 sequence (DNA): TGTGTCATCAGTCGGAGGGGGACTAACACCGGGGAGCTGTTTTTT. This gives the protein CVISRRGTNTGELFF.

Note on this clonotype: Just one base apart from a much larger clone, this may be a read error. The chain couples TRBV29-1 to TRBJ2-1, with D hard to call. CDR3 length equals 14 residues. The germline gives CDR1 SQVTM, CDR2 ANQGSEA. The CDR3 loop is CSVNSRFSDNEQFF. As DNA, the CDR3 is TGCAGCGTCAATTCGAGGTTCTCCGACAATGAGCAGTTCTTC.

This clonotype appeared a few times. V and J are TRBV5-1 and TRBJ1-1, with 11 bases lining up with TRBD1. V trimming: 2 bases; J trimming: 8 bases; junction bases outside the gene matches: 5. The length of the CDR3 is 14 residues. The germline CDR1 and CDR2 sequences are SGHRS and YFSETQ. CDR3 sequence (DNA): TGCGCCAGCAGCTTTAACCGGGACAGGGGGGAAGCTTTCTTT. The encoded protein is CASSFNRDRGEAFF.

For this clonotype: The CDR3 does not close with the conserved phenylalanine or tryptophan, likely indicating a read error. The DNA is left out, because the CDR3 cannot be placed on it with certainty; the CDR3 is given as TCRdb lists it. The V call is TRBV11-3, the J call TRBJ1-1; the table's D call TRBD1 went unverified against the DNA. CDR1 is SGHNT and CDR2 is YENEEA in the germline V gene. The CDR3 has 14 residues if both end residues are counted. This CDR3 reads CASTQDGLNTETFL.

This clonotype was recorded a few times. This rearrangement joins TRBV28 to TRBJ1-1; the D gene is possibly TRBD1 (5 bases). The CDR3 has 15 amino acids. Trimming pared 7 bases from V and 1 base from J, leaving 16 bases between. Looked up from germline, CDR1 is MDHEN and CDR2 is SYDVKM. The DNA for the CDR3 is TGTGCCAGCATCAACAGGCCTTCGGGGAACACTGAAGCTTTCTTT. Its translation is CASINRPSGNTEAFF.

The CDR3 bases are TGCGCCAGCAGCTGGAGTCCAGGGGGCAACACCGGGGGGTTGTTTTTT. Translated, it gives CASSWSPGGNTGGLFF. The chain has TRBV5-1 and TRBJ2-2, with a weak D call TRBD1 (8 bases). In germline, CDR1 is SGHRS, CDR2 YFSETQ. CDR3 length: 16 amino acids. V was pared by 3 bases and J by 15 bases, with 27 bases between. Combining the CDR3 with reference TRBV5-1 and TRBJ2-2 gives the whole variable domain KAGVTQTPRYLIKTRGQQVTLSCSPISGHRSVSWYQQTPGQGLQFLFEYFSETQRNKGNFPGRFSGRQFSNSRSEMNVSTLELGDSALYLCASSWSPGGNTGGLFFGEGSRLTVL.

On this clonotype: Mismatch with germline at one junction end may stem from a read error. This chain joins TRBV11-2 and TRBJ1-6; D is unresolved. Per germline, CDR1 SGHAT and CDR2 FQNNGV. The CDR3 sequence is 14 residues long. In DNA form, the CDR3 reads TGTGCCAGCAACTTTATGGATGACCGTTCACCCCTCCACTTC. This translates into CASNFMDDRSPLHF. Looking up the rest from reference TRBV11-2 and TRBJ1-6 gives the full variable domain: EAGVAQSPRYKIIEKRQSVAFWCNPISGHATLYWYQQILGQGPKLLIQFQNNGVVDDSQLPKDRFSAERLKGVDSTLKIQPAKLEDSAVYLCASNFMDDRSPLHFGNGTRLTVT.

This chain connects TRBV5-6 to TRBJ2-1; D is uncertain. V shed 5 bases and J shed 4 bases, with 16 bases lying between them. CDR3 size: 15 residues. Germline CDR1 reads SGHDT; CDR2 reads YYEEEE. For the CDR3, the DNA is TGTGCCAGCAGAACACAAATCGCGGCTTACAATGAGCAGTTCTTC. It codes for CASRTQIAAYNEQFF.

Comment on this clonotype: A read error may produce the germline difference seen at one junction end. This chain connects TRBV6-6 to TRBJ2-5, with TRBD1 matching over 9 bases. This CDR3 spans 16 amino acids. Germline V lookup: CDR1 MNHNY, CDR2 SVGAGI (reference sequence). CDR3 in DNA: TGTGACAGCAGCCAGGGCACAGGGGGCGCGCTAGAGACCCAGTACTTC. Translating it yields CDSSQGTGGALETQYF.

The chain has TRBV3-1 and TRBJ2-1; D assignment may be TRBD1 or TRBD2 (6 bases each). Trimming cost V 4 bases and J 4 bases, with 14 bases left between them. CDR3 size: 15 residues. Germline V CDR1 and CDR2: LGHDT, YNNKEL (reference sequence). The CDR3 is CASSPGAGTYNEQFF. DNA for the CDR3: TGTGCCAGCAGCCCGGGGGCAGGCACATACAATGAGCAGTTCTTC.

The DNA of the CDR3 is TGTGCCAGCAGTTACGCATCGGGACAGGGTCAAGAGACCCAGTACTTC. Amino acids: CASSYASGQGQETQYF. The genes are TRBV6-5 and TRBJ2-5; TRBD1 matches 9 bases. The CDR3 is 16 amino acids. Germline V CDR1 and CDR2: MNHEY, SVGAGI. Trimming at V came to 2 bases and at J to 2 bases, leaving 6 bases not matched to a gene.

This clonotype was detected a few times. The chain links TRBV28 to TRBJ2-7; the match to TRBD2 covers 14 bases. The CDR3 contains 16 residues. V lost 4 bases, J lost 3 bases, and 5 bases stayed unmatched. CDR1 and CDR2 (germline): MDHEN, SYDVKM. CDR3 loop: CASSSRLAGGLYEQYF. The CDR3, as DNA: TGTGCCAGCAGTTCCCGACTAGCGGGAGGGCTCTACGAGCAGTACTTC.

In regard to this clonotype: One end of the junction does not line up with germline, which may come from a read error. The chain is built from TRBV11-2 and TRBJ2-3; D gene uncertain. CDR3 length: 21 amino acids. Germline CDR1 is SGHAT and CDR2 is FQNNGV. CDR3 bases: TGTTCCAGCAGCTTTGAGGATTTGGGATTAGAATTCTGGGTAGGCACAGATACGCAGTATTTT. Translation: CSSSFEDLGLEFWVGTDTQYF.

About this clonotype itself: A much bigger clone sits one base away, suggesting this may be a read error. The V call is TRBV5-6, the J call TRBJ1-2, with a weak D call TRBD1 (6 bases). Germline CDR1 is SGHDT and CDR2 is YYEEEE. CDR3 length equals 15 residues. The V end was cut by 3 bases, the J end by 8 bases, with 20 bases between. The CDR3 DNA is TGTGCCAGCAGCTGGGGGGCAGGCCTGAGGCGAGGCTACACCTTC. It encodes CASSWGAGLRRGYTF.

Details on this clonotype: This may stem from a read error, because a much larger clone lies one nucleotide away. This chain uses TRBV6-5 with TRBJ2-7; no reliable D call. Germline V lookup: CDR1 MNHEY, CDR2 SVGAGI. Trimming took 9 bases from V and 6 from J, leaving 24 bases between them. This CDR3 spans 15 amino acids. CDR3 coding DNA: TGTGCCAGGAGTCCCAAGGGCCCTCTGTCCCTCGAGCAGTACTTC. Its translation: CARSPKGPLSLEQYF.

With regard to this clonotype: Mismatch with germline at one junction end may stem from a read error. V and J are TRBV11-3 and TRBJ2-1; D remains ambiguous. Germline CDR1 reads SGHNT; CDR2 reads YENEEA. The CDR3 is 17 residues long. CDR3 DNA sequence: TGTGCCAGCGGCTCCTGGGTGGCGCGGACCATGGGCAATAAGCAGTTCTTC. This sequence encodes CASGSWVARTMGNKQFF. Combining the CDR3 with reference TRBV11-3 and TRBJ2-1 gives the whole variable domain EAGVVQSPRYKIIEKKQPVAFWCNPISGHNTLYWYLQNLGQGPELLIRYENEEAVDDSQLPKDRFSAERLKGVDSTLKIQPAELGDSAVYLCASGSWVARTMGNKQFFGPGTRLTVL.

Only a few counts were recorded for this clonotype. A much bigger clone sits one base away, suggesting this may be a read error. The genes are TRBV4-1 and TRBJ2-7; 9 bases are shared with TRBD1. The CDR3 spans 15 residues. Germline V gene sequence: CDR1 MGHRA, CDR2 YSYEKL. V shed 3 bases and J 2 bases; nucleotides not matched to a gene: 5. CDR3: CASSHRGQGPYEQYF. CDR3 DNA: TGCGCCAGCAGCCACCGGGGACAGGGCCCCTACGAGCAGTACTTC.